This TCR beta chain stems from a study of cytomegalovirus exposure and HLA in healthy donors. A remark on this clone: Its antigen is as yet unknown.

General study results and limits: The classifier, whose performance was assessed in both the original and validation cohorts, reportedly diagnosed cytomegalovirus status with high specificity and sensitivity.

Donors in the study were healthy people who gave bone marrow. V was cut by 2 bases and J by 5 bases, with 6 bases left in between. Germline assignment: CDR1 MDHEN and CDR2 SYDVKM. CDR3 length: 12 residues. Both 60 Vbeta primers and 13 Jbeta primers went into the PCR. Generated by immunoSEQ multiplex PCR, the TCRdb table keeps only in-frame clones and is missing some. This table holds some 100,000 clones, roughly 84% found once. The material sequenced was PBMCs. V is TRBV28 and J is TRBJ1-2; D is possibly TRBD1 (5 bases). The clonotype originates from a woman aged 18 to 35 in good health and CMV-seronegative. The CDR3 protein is CASSLKGYGYTF. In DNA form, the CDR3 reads TGTGCCAGCAGTTTAAAGGGGTATGGCTACACCTTC.